The 15 T cell receptor beta chains below come from one sample, sequenced in a study of blood T cells in healthy people across ages. A J-beta primer mix and a sample-barcoded 5' primer were used in a second PCR of about 7 to 12 cycles. MiXCR was run by TCRdb on the 5' RACE reads, yielding one entry per CDR3 protein. The sample consists of 1.5 million to 2 million distinct CDR3 sequences, around half of them appearing once. Material: blood. These receptors all stem from a woman aged 40 to 50 in good health.

This clonotype was detected only a few times. The chain couples TRBV5-1 to TRBJ2-3, with a weak D call TRBD1 (6 bases). The CDR3 extends over 14 amino acids. Germline CDR1 and CDR2: SGHRS and YFSETQ. Trimming took 4 bases from V and 4 from J, leaving 13 bases between them. The CDR3 bases are TGCGCCAGCAGCATCTCTACAGGGCCAGATACGCAGTATTTT. Its translation is CASSISTGPDTQYF.

The V gene is TRBV20-1, the J gene TRBJ1-6, with a weak D call TRBD1 (5 bases). The length of the CDR3 is 14 residues. Per the germline V gene, CDR1 is DFQATT and CDR2 is SNEGSKA (reference sequence). The germline V and J ends were trimmed by 5 bases and 7 bases, with 15 bases remaining between them. CDR3 loop: CSARRRGPNSPLHF. The CDR3 coding sequence is TGCAGTGCTCGGAGGCGGGGCCCGAATTCACCCCTCCACTTT.

The sample holds a few counts of this clonotype. The CDR3 loop reads CASSQAPDRGLQNIQYF. The CDR3 DNA reads TGCGCCAGCAGCCAAGCACCGGACAGGGGGCTGCAAAACATTCAGTACTTC. The rearrangement joins TRBV4-1 to TRBJ2-4, with TRBD1 matching over 11 bases. This CDR3 has 17 amino acids. Germline V gives CDR1 MGHRA, CDR2 YSYEKL. J was trimmed by 5 bases and V by 1 base; bases with no gene match: 7.

The chain is built from TRBV20-1 and TRBJ1-2; D is unresolved. V gave up 2 bases and J gave up 4 bases, with 11 bases separating them. Germline-derived CDR1 and CDR2 are DFQATT and SNEGSKA (reference sequence). The CDR3 covers 13 residues. The CDR3 nucleotides are TGCAGTGCTAGACGGCAAAGCGGCTATGGCTACACCTTC. This codes for CSARRQSGYGYTF.

This clonotype was picked up a small number of times. This rearrangement joins TRBV5-1 to TRBJ1-5, with unresolved D. The CDR3 has 15 amino acids. Germline-derived CDR1 and CDR2 are SGHRS and YFSETQ. Trimming pared 3 bases from V and 5 bases from J, leaving 15 bases between. The CDR3 coding sequence is TGCGCCAGCAGCTCCGGAGGTTTGGATCATCAGCCCCAGCATTTT. It yields the protein CASSSGGLDHQPQHF.

The rearrangement uses TRBV7-2 and TRBJ2-7; 8 nucleotides line up with TRBD2. The CDR3 is 15 amino acids. V shed 2 bases, J shed 0 bases, and the junction held 3 bases outside the gene matches. The germline V gene has CDR1 SGHTA and CDR2 FQGNSA. The CDR3 protein is CASSLSTSGSYEQYF. The CDR3 coding sequence is TGTGCCAGCAGCTTATCTACTAGCGGCTCCTACGAGCAGTACTTC.

This clonotype was detected a few times. The V gene is TRBV4-1, the J gene TRBJ2-7, with D possibly being TRBD2 (7 bases). CDR1 and CDR2 (germline): MGHRA, YSYEKL. The V end lost 1 base, the J end lost 1 base, and 14 bases lay between the germline ends. CDR3 length: 16 residues. The DNA for the CDR3 is TGCGCCAGCAGCCAAGTTGGCGGGGGCCAGTCCTACGAGCAGTACTTC. This encodes CASSQVGGGQSYEQYF.

The V and J genes are TRBV7-9 and TRBJ2-4; 11 bases fit TRBD2. Unmatched junction bases numbered 16, after V lost 8 bases and J lost 7 bases. This CDR3 region has 17 residues. From germline, CDR1 is SEHNR and CDR2 FQNEAQ (reference sequence). For the CDR3, the DNA is TGTGCCAGCTCCCTGGGACTAGCGGTAACCTCTAGGAACATTCAGTACTTC. This translates into CASSLGLAVTSRNIQYF.

The V call is TRBV28, the J call TRBJ1-2; 8 bases are a match to TRBD1. Germline lookup yields CDR1 MDHEN and CDR2 SYDVKM. V lost 9 bases to trimming and J lost 8 bases; unmatched junction nucleotides: 14. CDR3 size: 14 residues. CDR3 sequence reads: CASKTGTGVRGYTF. The CDR3 nucleotides are TGTGCCAGTAAAACCGGGACAGGAGTAAGGGGCTACACCTTC.

This chain connects TRBV5-4 to TRBJ2-7; weak D call: TRBD1 (5 bases). The CDR3 spans 16 residues. Trimming left V 0 bases short and J 0 bases short, with 13 bases between. CDR1 is SGHNT, CDR2 YYREEE, per germline (reference sequence). The CDR3 is CASSLDSREASYEQYF. In nucleotides, the CDR3 is TGTGCCAGCAGCTTGGACTCCAGGGAAGCCTCCTACGAGCAGTACTTC.

This chain joins TRBV29-1 and TRBJ2-7; TRBD2 aligns across 7 bases. V shed 7 bases, J shed 10 bases, and the junction held 7 bases outside the gene matches. CDR3 length: 10 residues. Per germline, CDR1 SQVTM and CDR2 ANQGSEA. The CDR3 DNA reads TGCAGCGCCGGAGGGAGGGACCAGTACTTC. Amino acid sequence: CSAGGRDQYF.

This clonotype showed up just a few times. CDR3 amino acids: CASSLSKPYPYEQYF. CDR3 bases: TGCGCCAGCAGCTTGTCAAAACCATATCCCTACGAGCAGTACTTC. V usage is TRBV5-1 and J usage is TRBJ2-7; D not resolved. Deletions cut 1 base from V and 2 bases from J, with 13 bases between. CDR1 is SGHRS, CDR2 YFSETQ, per germline. The CDR3 is 15 residues long. The full variable domain, in which reference TRBV5-1 and TRBJ2-7 provide the parts outside the CDR3, is KAGVTQTPRYLIKTRGQQVTLSCSPISGHRSVSWYQQTPGQGLQFLFEYFSETQRNKGNFPGRFSGRQFSNSRSEMNVSTLELGDSALYLCASSLSKPYPYEQYFGPGTRLTVT.

The table lists this clonotype with a few counts. The gene calls are TRBV5-1 and TRBJ1-2; possibly TRBD1 for D (5 bases). V lost 1 base and J 5 bases, leaving 18 bases between the germline ends. Germline V gene sequence: CDR1 SGHRS, CDR2 YFSETQ. The CDR3 runs to 16 residues. In DNA, the CDR3 is TGCGCCAGCAGCTTGCAGGGCGACTTCGTGTTGTATGGCTACACCTTC. This codes for CASSLQGDFVLYGYTF.

The table lists this clonotype with a few counts. This chain connects TRBV16 to TRBJ1-5; D uncertain. The V gene lost 4 bases and the J gene lost 1 base, with 11 bases spanning the gap. The CDR3 runs to 15 residues. CDR1 KGHSY and CDR2 FQNENV come from the germline V gene. The CDR3: CASSPPARSNQPQHF. In DNA form, the CDR3 reads TGTGCCAGCAGCCCACCCGCACGAAGCAATCAGCCCCAGCATTTT.

The gene calls are TRBV4-3 and TRBJ2-3, with a tentative D call TRBD2 (5 bases). This CDR3 spans 15 amino acids. V gave up 5 bases and J gave up 0 bases, with 12 bases separating them. Germline V gene data show CDR1 as LGHNA and CDR2 as YSLEER. The CDR3, as DNA: TGCGCCAGCAGCAGCAGCGGACTCAGCACAGATACGCAGTATTTT. This encodes CASSSSGLSTDTQYF.